Below are 22 T cell receptor beta chains sequenced from a single sample in a study of cytomegalovirus exposure and HLA in healthy donors (dated by TCRdb to the late 2010s). The library was made by the immunoSEQ multiplex PCR assay. For the multiplex PCR, a mixture combining 60 forward primers for TCR Vbeta segments and 13 reverse primers for TCR Jbeta segments was used. TCRdb provides this immuneACCESS table in a form limited to in-frame rearrangements. Some clones are lacking; in checked studies, under half of them reflect an unresolved V gene, and why the rest are absent is not known. The table for this sample lists 50,000 to 60,000 clones. Less than 4% of the sample lies in the top ten. The sequencing input was PBMCs. These receptors originate from a male donor in good health and CMV-seronegative.

With respect to this clone: The sample carries other DNA sequences with the same CDR3. The V gene is TRBV4-1, the J gene TRBJ2-5, with D possibly TRBD1 on 6 matching bases. Between the trimmed V and J ends, which lost 4 bases and 2 bases, there was a span of 8 bases. Germline CDR1 and CDR2: MGHRA and YSYEKL. The CDR3 covers 13 residues. The CDR3 is CASSPQGQETQYF. CDR3 nucleotide sequence: TGCGCCAGCAGCCCTCAGGGGCAAGAGACCCAGTACTTC.

The CDR3 sequence is CASCLQGAGDTEAFF. The CDR3 nucleotides are TGTGCCAGCTGCCTCCAGGGGGCGGGGGACACTGAAGCTTTCTTT. The chain is built from TRBV28 and TRBJ1-1, with TRBD1 matching 8 bases. Trimming cost V 8 bases and J 3 bases; bases outside gene matches: 11. The germline V gene encodes CDR1 MDHEN and CDR2 SYDVKM. The CDR3 consists of 15 residues. The entire variable domain, with the rest obtained from reference TRBV28 and TRBJ1-1, is as follows: DVKVTQSSRYLVKRTGEKVFLECVQDMDHENMFWYRQDPGLGLRLIYFSYDVKMKEKGDIPEGYSVSREKKERFSLILESASTNQTSMYLCASCLQGAGDTEAFFGQGTRLTVV.

V and J are TRBV27 and TRBJ2-7; TRBD1 matches at 8 bases. J lost 2 bases, V lost 4 bases, and 7 bases had no gene match. There are 15 residues in the CDR3. In germline, CDR1 is MNHEY, CDR2 SMNVEV (reference sequence). The DNA of the CDR3 is TGTGCCAGCAGTTCTCTGACAGGGGTGACCTACGAGCAGTACTTC. This codes for CASSSLTGVTYEQYF.

V is TRBV25-1 and J is TRBJ2-7; 7 bases line up with TRBD1. The CDR3 runs 14 residues. The germline V gene encodes CDR1 MGHDK and CDR2 SYGVNS. V gave up 4 bases and J gave up 1 base; unmatched junction bases: 4. The CDR3 nucleotides read TGTGCCAGCAGTGGTCCGGGACAGTCCTACGAGCAGTACTTC. As protein: CASSGPGQSYEQYF.

CDR3 coding DNA: TGCGCCAGCAGCTTGGACGGGGGGTACCCAGATACGCAGTATTTT. This translates into CASSLDGGYPDTQYF. The J gene is TRBJ2-3, the V gene TRBV5-1, with 7 bases fitting TRBD2. The germline V gene encodes CDR1 SGHRS and CDR2 YFSETQ. V trimming: 0 bases; J trimming: 4 bases; junction bases outside the gene matches: 5. The CDR3 spans 15 residues.

This chain uses TRBV28 with TRBJ2-7; 14 nucleotides match TRBD2. Germline V gives CDR1 MDHEN, CDR2 SYDVKM. CDR3 length equals 14 residues. V shed 5 bases, J shed 5 bases, and the junction held 2 bases outside the gene matches. CDR3 protein: CASSGTSGSNEQYF. CDR3 nucleotides: TGTGCCAGCAGTGGGACTAGCGGGAGCAACGAGCAGTACTTC.

The chain employs TRBV15 and TRBJ1-2; D possibly corresponds to TRBD1 (6 bases). This CDR3 has 15 residues. CDR1 is LNHNV and CDR2 is YYDKDF in the germline V gene (reference sequence). V was shortened by 1 base and J by 4 bases, with 13 bases between the two germline ends. As DNA, the CDR3 is TGTGCCACCAGCAGAGCCTTTGGGACAAGCTATGGCTACACCTTC. This codes for CATSRAFGTSYGYTF.

The rearrangement links TRBV7-9 to TRBJ2-3; 13 bases are a match to TRBD2. Germline V gene sequence: CDR1 SEHNR, CDR2 FQNEAQ (reference sequence). The CDR3 runs to 15 residues. V shed 6 bases, J shed 11 bases, and the junction held 11 bases outside the gene matches. The CDR3 DNA follows: TGTGCCAGCAGAGAACCGGGACTAGCGGGGTCTAAGCAGTATTTT. This encodes CASREPGLAGSKQYF.

This sequence joins TRBV10-3 and TRBJ1-2, with 9 nucleotides matching TRBD1. Trimming removed 6 bases from V and 8 bases from J; junction bases left unmatched: 10. The germline gives CDR1 ENHRY, CDR2 SYGVKD. CDR3 length: 14 amino acids. The CDR3 DNA follows: TGTGCCATCAGGTGGACAGGGGCGGCTTGGGGCTACACCTTC. Translated: CAIRWTGAAWGYTF.

V and J are TRBV19 and TRBJ2-2, with D possibly TRBD1 on 5 matching bases. Germline V lookup: CDR1 LNHDA, CDR2 SQIVND (reference sequence). CDR3 length: 14 residues. The V and J ends lost 6 bases and 2 bases respectively, with 10 bases between them. This chain's CDR3 is CASSDSPNTGELFF. The CDR3 nucleotides read TGTGCCAGTAGCGACAGCCCTAACACCGGGGAGCTGTTTTTT. The variable domain in full, completed from reference TRBV19 and TRBJ2-2, reads DGGITQSPKYLFRKEGQNVTLSCEQNLNHDAMYWYRQDPGQGLRLIYYSQIVNDFQKGDIAEGYSVSREKKESFPLTVTSAQKNPTAFYLCASSDSPNTGELFFGEGSRLTVL.

The J gene is TRBJ2-3, the V gene TRBV14, with TRBD2 matching over 7 bases. V shed 1 base and J 6 bases; nucleotides not matched to a gene: 7. Per the germline V gene, CDR1 is SGHDN and CDR2 is FVKESK. This CDR3 comprises 15 residues. The CDR3 DNA reads TGTGCCAGCAGCCAAGTGGGGGGGTTGGCGGATACGCAGTATTTT. It is translated as CASSQVGGLADTQYF.

The chain joins TRBV5-1 to TRBJ2-1; TRBD2 is a possible D gene (5 bases). The V gene's germline CDR1 is SGHRS and CDR2 YFSETQ. Trimming stripped 6 bases from V and 0 bases from J, with 10 bases between. This CDR3 comprises 14 residues. CDR3: CASKAGHSYNEQFF. The CDR3 coding sequence is TGCGCCAGCAAGGCGGGCCACTCCTACAATGAGCAGTTCTTC.

About this clone: Other nucleotide sequences in the sample specify the same CDR3. The J gene is TRBJ2-7, the V gene TRBV19, with D perhaps matching TRBD1 (6 bases). The CDR3 is 14 residues long. CDR1 is LNHDA, CDR2 SQIVND, per germline (reference sequence). The ends were cut back, 3 bases at V and 2 bases at J, with 11 bases in the middle. CDR3 coding DNA: TGTGCCAGTAGTATCTCCACAGGGACCTACGAGCAGTACTTC. Translating it yields CASSISTGTYEQYF.

This chain joins TRBV9 and TRBJ2-7, with D possibly matching TRBD2 (7 bases). Trimming removed 4 bases at V and 2 bases at J, with 16 bases between. CDR1 is SGDLS, CDR2 YYNGEE, per germline. This CDR3 spans 15 amino acids. This CDR3 reads CASSNPEGGAYEQYF. The CDR3 coding sequence is TGTGCCAGCAGCAATCCCGAGGGGGGGGCCTACGAGCAGTACTTC.

The CDR3 DNA is TGTGCCAGCAGCTTAGTAGCCTATGAGCAGTTCTTC. Protein: CASSLVAYEQFF. The chain joins TRBV7-2 to TRBJ2-1; the D is unclear. Germline assignment: CDR1 SGHTA and CDR2 FQGNSA. The CDR3 contains 12 residues. Trimming took off 1 base at V and 8 bases at J, with 6 bases between the two ends.

This chain uses TRBV10-1 with TRBJ2-1; D gene unclear. Trimming took 5 bases from V and 7 from J, leaving 9 bases between them. The germline V gene has CDR1 WNHNN and CDR2 SYGVQD (reference sequence). The CDR3 totals 12 residues. The CDR3 sequence is CASSKRVNEQFF. The CDR3 nucleotides are TGCGCCAGCAGTAAGCGCGTAAATGAGCAGTTCTTC.

The chain recombines TRBV30 with TRBJ1-6; TRBD1 is a possible D gene (5 bases). The V end lost 6 bases, the J end lost 7 bases, and 10 bases lay between the germline ends. The germline V gene encodes CDR1 GTSNPN and CDR2 SVGIG (reference sequence). The CDR3 contains 12 residues. CDR3 amino acids: CACGHQNSPLHF. CDR3 DNA sequence: TGTGCCTGCGGACATCAGAATTCACCCCTCCACTTT.

The rearrangement links TRBV7-6 to TRBJ2-2, with 13 bases identical to TRBD2. CDR1 is SGHVS, CDR2 FNYEAQ, per germline. This CDR3 spans 16 amino acids. The junction had 6 bases not matched to a gene; V was cut back by 5 bases and J by 6 bases. The CDR3 protein is CASSLTSGRASGELFF. Here the CDR3 DNA reads TGTGCCAGCAGCCTCACTAGCGGGAGGGCGTCCGGGGAGCTGTTTTTT.

Turning to this clone: The junction shows a germline mismatch at one end, possibly a read error. This sequence joins TRBV7-9 and TRBJ1-1; possibly TRBD1 for D (5 bases). Germline V lookup: CDR1 SEHNR, CDR2 FQNEAQ (reference sequence). The CDR3 runs to 12 residues. The CDR3 loop is CASTDEGTEDFF. The CDR3, as DNA: TGTGCCAGCACAGACGAGGGGACTGAAGATTTCTTT. Complete variable domain (other parts from reference TRBV7-9 and TRBJ1-1): DTGVSQNPRHKITKRGQNVTFRCDPISEHNRLYWYRQTLGQGPEFLTYFQNEAQLEKSRLLSDRFSAERPKGSFSTLEIQRTEQGDSAMYLCASTDEGTEDFFGQGTRLTVV.

V gene TRBV25-1 combines with J gene TRBJ1-2; D call uncertain. This CDR3 is 12 amino acids long. Germline V lookup: CDR1 MGHDK, CDR2 SYGVNS. Trimming took 11 bases from V and 6 from J, leaving 16 bases between them. CDR3 region: CARRQIADGYTF. For the CDR3, the DNA is TGTGCCCGCCGGCAGATAGCAGATGGCTACACCTTC.

The chain has TRBV18 and TRBJ1-5; TRBD1 aligns across 7 bases. Germline V gene sequence: CDR1 KGHSH, CDR2 LQKENI. V was pared by 3 bases and J by 6 bases, with 8 bases of the junction left unmatched. This CDR3 spans 15 amino acids. Here the CDR3 reads CASSPSGTEVQPQHF. The DNA for the CDR3 is TGTGCCAGCTCACCTTCCGGGACAGAGGTTCAGCCCCAGCATTTT.

The genes are TRBV6-5 and TRBJ2-7; possibly TRBD1 for D (6 bases). The V gene lost 3 bases and the J gene lost 6 bases, with 12 bases spanning the gap. This CDR3 comprises 13 residues. CDR1 is MNHEY, CDR2 SVGAGI, per germline. DNA for the CDR3: TGTGCCAGCAGTTATTACAGGGCATCCGAGCAGTACTTC. Protein: CASSYYRASEQYF.